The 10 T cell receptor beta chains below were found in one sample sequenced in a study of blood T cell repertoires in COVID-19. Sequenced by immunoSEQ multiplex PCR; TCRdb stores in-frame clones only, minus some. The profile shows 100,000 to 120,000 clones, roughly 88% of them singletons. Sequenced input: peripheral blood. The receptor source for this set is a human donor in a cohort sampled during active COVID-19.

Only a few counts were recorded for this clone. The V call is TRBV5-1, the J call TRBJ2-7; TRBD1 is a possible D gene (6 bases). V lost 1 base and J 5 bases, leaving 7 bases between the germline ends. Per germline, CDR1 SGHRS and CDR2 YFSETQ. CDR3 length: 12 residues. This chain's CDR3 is CASSLHRDEQYF. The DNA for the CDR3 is TGCGCCAGCAGCTTGCACAGGGACGAGCAGTACTTC. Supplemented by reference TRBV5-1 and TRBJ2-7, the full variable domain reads KAGVTQTPRYLIKTRGQQVTLSCSPISGHRSVSWYQQTPGQGLQFLFEYFSETQRNKGNFPGRFSGRQFSNSRSEMNVSTLELGDSALYLCASSLHRDEQYFGPGTRLTVT.

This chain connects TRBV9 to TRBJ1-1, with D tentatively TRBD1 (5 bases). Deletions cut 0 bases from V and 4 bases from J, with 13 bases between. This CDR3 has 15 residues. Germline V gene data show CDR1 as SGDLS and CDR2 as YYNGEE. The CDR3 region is CASSVVGGGGTEAFF. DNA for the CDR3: TGTGCCAGCAGCGTAGTGGGGGGAGGAGGCACTGAAGCTTTCTTT.

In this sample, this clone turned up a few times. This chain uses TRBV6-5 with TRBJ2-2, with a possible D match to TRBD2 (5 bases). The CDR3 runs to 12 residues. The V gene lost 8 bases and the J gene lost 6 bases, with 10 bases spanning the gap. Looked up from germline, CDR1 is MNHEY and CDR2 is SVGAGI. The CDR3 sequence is CASGGSAGELFF. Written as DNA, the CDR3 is TGTGCCAGCGGAGGTAGCGCCGGGGAGCTGTTTTTT.

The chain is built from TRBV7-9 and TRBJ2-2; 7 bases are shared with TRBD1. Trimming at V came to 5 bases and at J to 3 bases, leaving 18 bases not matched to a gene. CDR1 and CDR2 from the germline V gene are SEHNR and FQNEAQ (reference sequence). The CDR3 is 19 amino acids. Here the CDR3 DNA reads TGTGCCAGCAGCCCGCAACACGGCGGACAGGATTACTACACCGGGGAGCTGTTTTTT. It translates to CASSPQHGGQDYYTGELFF.

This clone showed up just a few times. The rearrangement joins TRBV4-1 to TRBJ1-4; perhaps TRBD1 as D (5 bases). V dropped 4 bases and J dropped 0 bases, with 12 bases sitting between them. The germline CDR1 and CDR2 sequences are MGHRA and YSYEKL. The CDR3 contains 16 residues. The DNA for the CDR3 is TGCGCCAGCAGCCCCGGGGGGGGTGCAACTAATGAAAAACTGTTTTTT. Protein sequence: CASSPGGGATNEKLFF.

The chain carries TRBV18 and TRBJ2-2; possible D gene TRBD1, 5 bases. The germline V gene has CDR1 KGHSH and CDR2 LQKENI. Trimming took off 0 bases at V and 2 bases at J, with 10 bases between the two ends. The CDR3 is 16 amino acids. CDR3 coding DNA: TGTGCCAGCTCACCACCGGCAGGGCTCAACACCGGGGAGCTGTTTTTT. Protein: CASSPPAGLNTGELFF.

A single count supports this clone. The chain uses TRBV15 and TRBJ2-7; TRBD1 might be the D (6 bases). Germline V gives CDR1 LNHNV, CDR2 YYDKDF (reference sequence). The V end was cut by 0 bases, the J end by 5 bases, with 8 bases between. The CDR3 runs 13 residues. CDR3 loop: CATSRDRGNEQYF. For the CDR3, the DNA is TGTGCCACCAGCAGAGATAGGGGGAACGAGCAGTACTTC. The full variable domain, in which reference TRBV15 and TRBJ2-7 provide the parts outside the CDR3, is DAMVIQNPRYQVTQFGKPVTLSCSQTLNHNVMYWYQQKSSQAPKLLFHYYDKDFNNEADTPDNFQSRRPNTSFCFLDIRSPGLGDTAMYLCATSRDRGNEQYFGPGTRLTVT.

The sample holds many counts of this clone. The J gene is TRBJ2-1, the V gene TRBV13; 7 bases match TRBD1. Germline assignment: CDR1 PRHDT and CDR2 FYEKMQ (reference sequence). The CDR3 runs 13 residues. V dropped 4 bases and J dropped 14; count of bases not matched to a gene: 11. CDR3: CASSSNPQGDKFF. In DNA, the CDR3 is TGTGCCAGCAGCTCGAACCCGCAGGGGGATAAGTTCTTC.

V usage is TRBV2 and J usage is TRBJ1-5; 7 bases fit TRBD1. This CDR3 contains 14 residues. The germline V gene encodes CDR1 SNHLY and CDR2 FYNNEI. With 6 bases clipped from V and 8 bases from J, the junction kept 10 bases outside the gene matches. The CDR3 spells CASRQQGSMEPQHF. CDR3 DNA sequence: TGTGCCAGCAGACAACAGGGGAGTATGGAGCCCCAGCATTTT.

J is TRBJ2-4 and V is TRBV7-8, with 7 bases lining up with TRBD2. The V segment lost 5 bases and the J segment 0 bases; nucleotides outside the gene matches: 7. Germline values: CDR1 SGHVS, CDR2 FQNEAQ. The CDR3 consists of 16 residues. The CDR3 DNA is TGTGCCAGCAGCCCACGCGGGGGACTAGCCAAAAACATTCAGTACTTC. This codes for CASSPRGGLAKNIQYF.